This T cell receptor (beta chain) appears in the sequencing data of a study of Graves' ophthalmopathy and Graves' hyperthyroidism. From RNA, the CDR3 regions of TCR beta chains were amplified and sequenced. In the first round, RT-PCR was carried out with HTBI primers, and a multiplex PCR formed the second round. TCRdb called the multiplex PCR reads again in MiXCR, with one record for every CDR3 protein. Of about 700,000 distinct CDR3 sequences listed, roughly 40% are singletons. Overall study findings and caveats: Blood also contained most of the expanded thyroid clonotypes above 0.001 frequency. It was with 65% to 71% sensitivity and roughly 75% specificity that the model predicted ophthalmopathy progression.

There are 13 residues in the CDR3. Trimming took 3 bases from V and 8 from J, leaving 14 bases between them. The germline V gene has CDR1 SGDLS and CDR2 YYNGEE. This clonotype was seen many times. Its cognate antigen is unknown. With a duration under 3 months, ophthalmopathy in the donors showed moderate-to-severe activity, CAS ≥3 and NOSPECS ≥4. The diagnostic workup employed clinical symptoms, serum thyroxine, TRAb, thyroid ultrasound and orbital computed tomography. The receptor was isolated from an adult man with Graves' ophthalmopathy. The chain recombines TRBV9 with TRBJ1-2; D is undetermined. The sample comprised peripheral blood. The CDR3 reads CASSAGNMYGYTF. The CDR3 DNA follows: TGTGCCAGCAGCGCCGGAAACATGTACGGCTACACCTTC.